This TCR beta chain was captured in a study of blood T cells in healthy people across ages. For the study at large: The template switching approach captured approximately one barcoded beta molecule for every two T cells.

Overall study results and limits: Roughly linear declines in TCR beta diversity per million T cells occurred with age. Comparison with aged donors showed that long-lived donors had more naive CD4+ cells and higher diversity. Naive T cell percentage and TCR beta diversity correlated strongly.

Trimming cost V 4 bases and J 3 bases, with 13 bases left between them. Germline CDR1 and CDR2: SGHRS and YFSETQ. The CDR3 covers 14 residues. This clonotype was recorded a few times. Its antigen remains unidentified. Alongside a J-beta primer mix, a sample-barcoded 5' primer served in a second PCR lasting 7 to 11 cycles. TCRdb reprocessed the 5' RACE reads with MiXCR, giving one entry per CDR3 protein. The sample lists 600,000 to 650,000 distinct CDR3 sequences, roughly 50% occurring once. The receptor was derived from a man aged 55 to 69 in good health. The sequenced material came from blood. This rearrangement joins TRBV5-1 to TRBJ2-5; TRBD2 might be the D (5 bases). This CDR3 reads CASSPAGLEETQYF. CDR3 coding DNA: TGCGCCAGCAGCCCTGCTGGACTGGAAGAGACCCAGTACTTC.